The rows below give T cell receptor beta chains drawn from one sample of a study of cytomegalovirus exposure and HLA in healthy donors. The repertoire was sequenced with immunoSEQ multiplex PCR; TCRdb's copy has only in-frame clones and lacks some. The table has roughly 150,000 clones, about four fifths seen once. Material for sequencing was PBMCs. Receptor source: a man aged 25-40 years in good health and CMV-seronegative. Both conserved end residues are part of each CDR3. The order of the fields is clone size, J gene, D gene, V gene, CDR3 protein, CDR3 DNA. D genes are given only for firm matches. Clone size is not always given. Where it is, it says once, few, many or a class for expanded clones.

clone size: .; J gene: TRBJ2-5; D gene: TRBD2; V gene: TRBV13; CDR3 protein: CASSLNKGTSGRRETQYF; CDR3 DNA: TGTGCCAGCAGCTTAAACAAAGGGACTAGCGGGAGGAGAGAGACCCAGTACTTC
clone size: .; J gene: TRBJ2-7; D gene: .; V gene: TRBV4-1; CDR3 protein: CASSQGLALYEQYF; CDR3 DNA: TGCGCCAGCAGCCAAGGGCTAGCCCTCTACGAGCAGTACTTC
clone size: .; J gene: TRBJ2-3; D gene: .; V gene: TRBV7-6; CDR3 protein: CASSLTPGGTTDTQYF; CDR3 DNA: TGTGCCAGCAGCTTAACCCCTGGCGGGACGACAGATACGCAGTATTTT
clone size: .; J gene: TRBJ2-7; D gene: .; V gene: TRBV5-5; CDR3 protein: CASSLDYYEQYF; CDR3 DNA: TGTGCCAGCAGCTTGGACTACTACGAGCAGTACTTC
clone size: .; J gene: TRBJ1-1; D gene: .; V gene: TRBV29-1; CDR3 protein: CSVVPRKYTEAFF; CDR3 DNA: TGCAGCGTTGTACCGCGAAAATACACTGAAGCTTTCTTT
clone size: .; J gene: TRBJ2-2; D gene: TRBD1; V gene: TRBV25-1; CDR3 protein: CASSESGDRRNTGELFF; CDR3 DNA: TGTGCCAGCAGTGAATCCGGGGACAGGCGGAACACCGGGGAGCTGTTTTTT
clone size: .; J gene: TRBJ1-5; D gene: .; V gene: TRBV7-9; CDR3 protein: CASSGTGSDQPQHF; CDR3 DNA: TGTGCCAGCAGCGGTACAGGGAGCGATCAGCCCCAGCATTTT
clone size: .; J gene: TRBJ1-1; D gene: TRBD1; V gene: TRBV18; CDR3 protein: CASSRTGGRDTEAFF; CDR3 DNA: TGTGCCAGCTCACGGACAGGGGGCCGGGACACTGAAGCTTTCTTT
clone size: .; J gene: TRBJ1-4; D gene: .; V gene: TRBV2; CDR3 protein: CASSERPRGNEKLFF; CDR3 DNA: TGTGCCAGCAGTGAACGACCAAGGGGTAATGAAAAACTGTTTTTT
clone size: few; J gene: TRBJ2-7; D gene: .; V gene: TRBV18; CDR3 protein: CASSPSIREQYF; CDR3 DNA: TGTGCCAGCTCACCCTCCATCCGGGAGCAGTACTTC
clone size: .; J gene: TRBJ2-3; D gene: TRBD2; V gene: TRBV4-2; CDR3 protein: CASSQRLAGELAPDTQYF; CDR3 DNA: TGTGCCAGCAGCCAAAGACTAGCGGGAGAGTTGGCCCCAGATACGCAGTATTTT
clone size: .; J gene: TRBJ1-5; D gene: .; V gene: TRBV7-2; CDR3 protein: CASSLTVSNQPQHF; CDR3 DNA: TGTGCCAGCAGCTTGACAGTTAGCAATCAGCCCCAGCATTTT
clone size: .; J gene: TRBJ2-1; D gene: .; V gene: TRBV7-8; CDR3 protein: CASSLASYYNEQFF; CDR3 DNA: TGTGCCAGCAGCTTAGCCTCCTATTACAATGAGCAGTTCTTC
clone size: .; J gene: TRBJ2-2; D gene: TRBD2; V gene: TRBV4-1; CDR3 protein: CASSQDTASGRAWNGELFF; CDR3 DNA: TGCGCCAGCAGCCAAGATACCGCTAGCGGGAGGGCATGGAACGGGGAGCTGTTTTTT
clone size: .; J gene: TRBJ1-2; D gene: TRBD1; V gene: TRBV5-4; CDR3 protein: CASSLGDSGYGYTF; CDR3 DNA: TGTGCCAGCAGCCTGGGGGACAGCGGCTATGGCTACACCTTC
clone size: .; J gene: TRBJ2-3; D gene: TRBD2; V gene: TRBV5-8; CDR3 protein: CASPKIAGGPSTDTQYF; CDR3 DNA: TGTGCCAGCCCTAAAATAGCGGGAGGGCCTAGCACAGATACGCAGTATTTT
clone size: .; J gene: TRBJ1-5; D gene: .; V gene: TRBV18; CDR3 protein: CASSPSRGLEDDQPQHF; CDR3 DNA: TGTGCCAGCTCACCATCGAGGGGACTGGAGGATGATCAGCCCCAGCATTTT
clone size: many; J gene: TRBJ2-3; D gene: TRBD2; V gene: TRBV5-4; CDR3 protein: CASRRGGPTDTQYF; CDR3 DNA: TGTGCCAGCAGACGGGGGGGCCCGACAGATACGCAGTATTTT
clone size: .; J gene: TRBJ2-3; D gene: .; V gene: TRBV18; CDR3 protein: CASSRTPLGSTDTQYF; CDR3 DNA: TGTGCCAGCTCACGGACCCCACTAGGGAGCACAGATACGCAGTATTTT
clone size: once; J gene: TRBJ2-7; D gene: .; V gene: TRBV28; CDR3 protein: CASSSVRDTYEQYF; CDR3 DNA: TGTGCCAGCAGTTCGGTCCGGGACACCTACGAGCAGTACTTC
clone size: .; J gene: TRBJ1-4; D gene: TRBD1; V gene: TRBV28; CDR3 protein: CASSWTGDFEKLFF; CDR3 DNA: TGTGCCAGCAGTTGGACAGGGGATTTTGAAAAACTGTTTTTT
clone size: .; J gene: TRBJ2-1; D gene: TRBD2; V gene: TRBV15; CDR3 protein: CATSRPGGGSYNEQFF; CDR3 DNA: TGTGCCACCAGCAGACCCGGCGGGGGCTCCTACAATGAGCAGTTCTTC
clone size: once; J gene: TRBJ1-2; D gene: TRBD1; V gene: TRBV7-9; CDR3 protein: CASSLSTRTGTKGGYTF; CDR3 DNA: TGTGCCAGCAGCTTATCGACAAGGACAGGGACGAAGGGTGGCTACACCTTC
clone size: .; J gene: TRBJ2-3; D gene: TRBD2; V gene: TRBV29-1; CDR3 protein: CSVEDRAGGADTQYF; CDR3 DNA: TGCAGCGTTGAAGATCGAGCGGGAGGGGCAGATACGCAGTATTTT
clone size: .; J gene: TRBJ2-5; D gene: .; V gene: TRBV7-3; CDR3 protein: CASSLATTGTQYF; CDR3 DNA: TGTGCCAGCAGCTTAGCGACCACGGGGACCCAGTACTTC
clone size: .; J gene: TRBJ2-1; D gene: TRBD1; V gene: TRBV6-5; CDR3 protein: CASSLRTGGNEQFF; CDR3 DNA: TGTGCCAGCAGTCTCCGGACAGGGGGCAATGAGCAGTTCTTC
clone size: .; J gene: TRBJ2-3; D gene: TRBD2; V gene: TRBV7-8; CDR3 protein: CASSLGLAGASTDTQYF; CDR3 DNA: TGTGCCAGCAGCTTAGGGCTAGCGGGGGCCAGCACAGATACGCAGTATTTT
clone size: .; J gene: TRBJ2-5; D gene: .; V gene: TRBV5-4; CDR3 protein: CASRQGFQETQYF; CDR3 DNA: TGTGCCAGCAGACAGGGTTTCCAAGAGACCCAGTACTTC
clone size: once; J gene: TRBJ1-3; D gene: TRBD1; V gene: TRBV18; CDR3 protein: CASSPGQGHGNTIYF; CDR3 DNA: TGTGCCAGCTCACCAGGACAGGGGCATGGAAACACCATATATTTT
clone size: .; J gene: TRBJ2-3; D gene: .; V gene: TRBV5-1; CDR3 protein: CASSPGRSESTDTQYF; CDR3 DNA: TGCGCCAGCAGCCCCGGAAGGTCGGAGAGCACAGATACGCAGTATTTT
clone size: .; J gene: TRBJ2-7; D gene: TRBD1; V gene: TRBV7-2; CDR3 protein: CASSSRTGAYEQYF; CDR3 DNA: TGTGCCAGCAGCTCAAGGACAGGAGCCTACGAGCAGTACTTC
clone size: once; J gene: TRBJ2-2; D gene: TRBD1; V gene: TRBV7-2; CDR3 protein: CASSWGIRGQIGELFF; CDR3 DNA: TGTGCCAGCAGCTGGGGTATCAGGGGGCAGATCGGGGAGCTGTTTTTT
clone size: .; J gene: TRBJ1-2; D gene: .; V gene: TRBV28; CDR3 protein: CASSAGDRYGYTF; CDR3 DNA: TGTGCCAGCAGTGCAGGGGATCGCTATGGCTACACCTTC
clone size: .; J gene: TRBJ1-4; D gene: .; V gene: TRBV14; CDR3 protein: CASSQDQREKLFF; CDR3 DNA: TGTGCCAGCAGCCAAGATCAACGGGAAAAACTGTTTTTT
clone size: .; J gene: TRBJ2-7; D gene: .; V gene: TRBV19; CDR3 protein: CASIGRANEQYF; CDR3 DNA: TGTGCCAGTATCGGCAGGGCCAACGAGCAGTACTTC
clone size: .; J gene: TRBJ1-1; D gene: TRBD1; V gene: TRBV18; CDR3 protein: CASSQRNGQGNTEAFF; CDR3 DNA: TGTGCCAGCTCACAACGAAACGGACAGGGGAACACTGAAGCTTTCTTT
clone size: once; J gene: TRBJ2-3; D gene: .; V gene: TRBV18; CDR3 protein: CASSPRKTDTQYF; CDR3 DNA: TGTGCCAGCTCACCGAGGAAAACAGATACGCAGTATTTT
clone size: .; J gene: TRBJ1-1; D gene: TRBD1; V gene: TRBV11-2; CDR3 protein: CASSLNFRGTEAFF; CDR3 DNA: TGTGCCAGCAGCCTAAACTTCAGGGGGACTGAAGCTTTCTTT
clone size: .; J gene: TRBJ2-7; D gene: .; V gene: TRBV25-1; CDR3 protein: CASSEYDHEVKTYEQYF; CDR3 DNA: TGTGCCAGCAGTGAATACGATCACGAGGTGAAAACCTACGAGCAGTACTTC
clone size: .; J gene: TRBJ1-4; D gene: .; V gene: TRBV18; CDR3 protein: CASSRSSATNEKLFF; CDR3 DNA: TGTGCCAGCTCTCGGTCGAGCGCAACTAATGAAAAACTGTTTTTT
clone size: few; J gene: TRBJ1-2; D gene: .; V gene: TRBV28; CDR3 protein: CASSWGGQGGYTF; CDR3 DNA: TGTGCCAGCAGTTGGGGGGGGCAGGGTGGCTACACCTTC
clone size: .; J gene: TRBJ2-7; D gene: .; V gene: TRBV5-4; CDR3 protein: CASSLASGVEQYF; CDR3 DNA: TGTGCCAGCAGCTTGGCGTCGGGAGTCGAGCAGTACTTC
clone size: .; J gene: TRBJ2-1; D gene: .; V gene: TRBV13; CDR3 protein: CASSLYNNEQFF; CDR3 DNA: TGTGCCAGCAGCTTATATAACAATGAGCAGTTCTTC
clone size: .; J gene: TRBJ2-1; D gene: .; V gene: TRBV30; CDR3 protein: CAWNLATYNEQFF; CDR3 DNA: TGTGCCTGGAATCTAGCTACCTACAATGAGCAGTTCTTC
clone size: .; J gene: TRBJ2-5; D gene: TRBD2; V gene: TRBV5-5; CDR3 protein: CASNLSPGLAEETQYF; CDR3 DNA: TGTGCCAGTAACCTTAGTCCGGGACTAGCGGAAGAGACCCAGTACTTC
clone size: .; J gene: TRBJ2-1; D gene: TRBD2; V gene: TRBV7-2; CDR3 protein: CASSSLAGANNEQFF; CDR3 DNA: TGTGCCAGCAGCTCACTAGCGGGAGCAAACAATGAGCAGTTCTTC
clone size: few; J gene: TRBJ2-1; D gene: TRBD2; V gene: TRBV2; CDR3 protein: CASNMGLAGNEQFF; CDR3 DNA: TGTGCCAGCAATATGGGACTAGCGGGCAATGAGCAGTTCTTC
clone size: .; J gene: TRBJ1-1; D gene: TRBD1; V gene: TRBV27; CDR3 protein: CASRQGMGMSTEAFF; CDR3 DNA: TGTGCCAGCAGACAGGGGATGGGTATGAGTACTGAAGCTTTCTTT
clone size: .; J gene: TRBJ2-1; D gene: .; V gene: TRBV5-4; CDR3 protein: CASSLDGSSSHNEQFF; CDR3 DNA: TGTGCCAGCAGCTTAGATGGTTCTAGCTCCCACAATGAGCAGTTCTTC
clone size: once; J gene: TRBJ2-1; D gene: .; V gene: TRBV4-1; CDR3 protein: CASSQEGVGTQPYNEQFF; CDR3 DNA: TGCGCCAGCAGCCAAGAAGGGGTCGGGACTCAACCCTACAATGAGCAGTTCTTC
clone size: few; J gene: TRBJ2-5; D gene: .; V gene: TRBV27; CDR3 protein: CASRETGWGTQYF; CDR3 DNA: TGTGCCAGCAGGGAAACAGGGTGGGGGACCCAGTACTTC
clone size: .; J gene: TRBJ1-2; D gene: .; V gene: TRBV28; CDR3 protein: CASSLGQGPYGYTF; CDR3 DNA: TGTGCCAGCAGTTTAGGGCAGGGTCCCTATGGCTACACCTTC
clone size: once; J gene: TRBJ2-1; D gene: TRBD1; V gene: TRBV28; CDR3 protein: CASSLSAGGYNEQFF; CDR3 DNA: TGTGCCAGCAGTTTGTCGGCAGGGGGCTACAATGAGCAGTTCTTC
clone size: .; J gene: TRBJ1-2; D gene: .; V gene: TRBV4-3; CDR3 protein: CASSQGLGSGYGYTF; CDR3 DNA: TGCGCCAGCAGCCAAGGGTTGGGGAGCGGCTATGGCTACACCTTC
clone size: .; J gene: TRBJ2-2; D gene: .; V gene: TRBV28; CDR3 protein: CASSFSGQRGGELFF; CDR3 DNA: TGTGCCAGCAGTTTTTCGGGACAACGAGGCGGGGAGCTGTTTTTT